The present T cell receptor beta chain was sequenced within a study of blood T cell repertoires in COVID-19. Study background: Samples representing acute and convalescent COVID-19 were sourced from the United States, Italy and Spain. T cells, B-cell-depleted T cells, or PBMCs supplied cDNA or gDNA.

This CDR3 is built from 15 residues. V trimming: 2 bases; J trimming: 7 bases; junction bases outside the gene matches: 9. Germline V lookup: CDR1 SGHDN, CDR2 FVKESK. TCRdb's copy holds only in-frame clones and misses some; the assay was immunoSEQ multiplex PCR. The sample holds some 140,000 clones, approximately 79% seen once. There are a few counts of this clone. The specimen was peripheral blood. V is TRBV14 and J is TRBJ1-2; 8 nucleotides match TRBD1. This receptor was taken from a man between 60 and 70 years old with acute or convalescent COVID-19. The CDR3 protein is CASSQLGGQGVGYTF. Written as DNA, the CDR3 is TGTGCCAGCAGCCAACTTGGTGGACAGGGAGTTGGCTACACCTTC.